The 27 T cell receptor beta chains reported below all come from one sample, sequenced in a study of post-analysis software for immune sequencing data. cDNA libraries for TCR beta contained unique molecular identifiers. TCRdb re-called the PCR reads through MiXCR, storing one row per CDR3 protein. The sample lists 150,000 to 200,000 distinct CDR3 sequences, around 36% occurring once. Sequences were derived from blood, sampled after autologous hematopoietic stem cell transplantation. All receptors come from a girl under 18 with multiple sclerosis.

The rearrangement joins TRBV6-4 to TRBJ2-3, with D tentatively TRBD2 (6 bases). V lost 0 bases, J lost 1 base, and 8 bases lay in between. The CDR3 has 15 residues. Looked up from germline, CDR1 is MRHNA and CDR2 is SNTAGT. The CDR3 sequence is CASSDSGGGTDTQYF. In DNA form, the CDR3 reads TGTGCCAGCAGTGACTCAGGAGGGGGCACAGATACGCAGTATTTT.

This clonotype showed up just a few times. V and J are TRBV10-3 and TRBJ1-1; possible D gene TRBD1, 5 bases. Germline CDR1 is ENHRY and CDR2 is SYGVKD. V was pared by 8 bases and J by 5 bases, with 15 bases between. The CDR3 is 13 residues long. This chain's CDR3 is CAIAGRVGTEAFF. DNA of the CDR3: TGTGCCATCGCAGGCAGGGTCGGAACTGAAGCTTTCTTT.

This clonotype turned up a few times. The V gene is TRBV5-1, the J gene TRBJ2-7; no reliable D call. Trimming pared 2 bases from V and 0 bases from J, leaving 12 bases between. This CDR3 comprises 15 residues. Per the germline V gene, CDR1 is SGHRS and CDR2 is YFSETQ. Here the CDR3 reads CASSLGWGFSYEQYF. In DNA form, the CDR3 reads TGCGCCAGCAGCTTAGGGTGGGGTTTCTCCTACGAGCAGTACTTC.

Points on this clonotype: A read error may be the cause here, since a much bigger clone is one base away. The J gene is TRBJ2-5, the V gene TRBV7-9; 9 nucleotides align to TRBD2. The V segment lost 5 bases and the J segment 11 bases; nucleotides outside the gene matches: 15. From germline, CDR1 is SEHNR and CDR2 FQNEAQ (reference sequence). The CDR3 spans 15 residues. DNA for the CDR3: TGTGCCAGCAGCCCAAGACTAGCGGAAAACAATGAGCAGTACTTC. Its translation: CASSPRLAENNEQYF.

A few counts support this clonotype. V is TRBV4-3 and J is TRBJ2-1, with D perhaps given as TRBD1 or TRBD2 (5 bases each). The germline gives CDR1 LGHNA, CDR2 YSLEER. V was clipped by 8 bases and J by 7 bases, with 9 bases between them. The CDR3 totals 11 residues. The CDR3 coding sequence is TGCGCCAGCTCCTGGGGGAATGAGCAGTTCTTC. This encodes CASSWGNEQFF.

This chain joins TRBV5-1 and TRBJ2-3; 9 bases match TRBD2. There are 16 residues in the CDR3. Germline V gene data show CDR1 as SGHRS and CDR2 as YFSETQ. V lost 4 bases, J lost 5 bases, and 11 bases stayed unmatched. CDR3 nucleotide sequence: TGCGCCAGCAGCCCGCTGACTAGCGGACCTCGAGATACGCAGTATTTT. Residues: CASSPLTSGPRDTQYF.

The chain has TRBV30 and TRBJ1-1; 9 bases agree with TRBD1. The V and J ends lost 3 bases and 7 bases, in that order; junction bases with no gene match: 6. The length of the CDR3 is 13 residues. Germline values: CDR1 GTSNPN, CDR2 SVGIG (reference sequence). The DNA for the CDR3 is TGTGCCTGGAGACCTGGACAGGGGATTGAAGCTTTCTTT. It codes for CAWRPGQGIEAFF. Based on the CDR3 plus reference TRBV30 and TRBJ1-1, the full variable domain is SQTIHQWPATLVQPVGSPLSLECTVEGTSNPNLYWYRQAAGRGLQLLFYSVGIGQISSEVPQNLSASRPQDRQFILSSKKLLLSDSGFYLCAWRPGQGIEAFFGQGTRLTVV.

The CDR3 DNA follows: TGTGCCATCAGTGAGGTTGGGGGACTAGCACCAGAGACCCAGTACTTC. It translates to CAISEVGGLAPETQYF. The chain has TRBV10-3 and TRBJ2-7, with TRBD2 matching 9 bases. The J call is doubtful: the DNA matches TRBJ2-5 better. Germline V lookup: CDR1 ENHRY, CDR2 SYGVKD. The CDR3 length is 16 residues.

This clonotype was found a few times. The rearrangement links TRBV20-1 to TRBJ2-1; 8 bases are a match to TRBD2. Germline V gene sequence: CDR1 DFQATT, CDR2 SNEGSKA (reference sequence). The CDR3 is made up of 17 amino acids. The junction had 18 bases not matched to a gene; V was cut back by 6 bases and J by 5 bases. For the CDR3, the DNA is TGCAGTGCGAAGGGGAGCGGGAGCTTCTTCTGGGACAATGAGCAGTTCTTC. It translates to CSAKGSGSFFWDNEQFF.

The rearrangement uses TRBV27 and TRBJ2-7; 8 bases are a match to TRBD2. The V gene end was trimmed by 6 bases and the J gene end by 4 bases; junction bases not matched to a gene: 11. The CDR3 consists of 15 residues. Looked up from germline, CDR1 is MNHEY and CDR2 is SMNVEV (reference sequence). The CDR3 loop reads CASRLIAGSFYEQYF. CDR3 nucleotide sequence: TGTGCCAGCAGACTAATAGCGGGGAGCTTTTACGAGCAGTACTTC.

V and J are TRBV12-3 or TRBV12-4 and TRBJ2-1, with 7 bases fitting TRBD1. The CDR3 is 14 amino acids. Trimming cost V 5 bases and J 5 bases; bases outside gene matches: 6. The CDR3 protein is CASSLTGVHNEQFF. The CDR3 DNA follows: TGTGCCAGCAGTCTAACAGGGGTCCACAATGAGCAGTTCTTC.

This rearrangement joins TRBV7-2 to TRBJ1-1, with D possibly being TRBD1 (6 bases). Trimming removed 8 bases at V and 2 bases at J, with 18 bases between. In germline, CDR1 is SGHTA, CDR2 FQGNSA. This CDR3 region has 15 residues. CDR3 sequence (DNA): TGTGCCAGCTTGGGGGCCTGGGGATCCAACACTGAAGCTTTCTTT. Residues: CASLGAWGSNTEAFF. The whole variable domain, remainder taken from reference TRBV7-2 and TRBJ1-1, is GAGVSQSPSNKVTEKGKDVELRCDPISGHTALYWYRQSLGQGLEFLIYFQGNSAPDKSGLPSDRFSAERTGGSVSTLTIQRTQQEDSAVYLCASLGAWGSNTEAFFGQGTRLTVV.

The rearrangement links TRBV28 to TRBJ1-2; D may be TRBD1 (6 bases). The germline gives CDR1 MDHEN, CDR2 SYDVKM. V was pared by 9 bases and J by 4 bases, with 18 bases between. CDR3 size: 14 residues. DNA for the CDR3: TGTGCCAGTAGTACCCAGGGGAAAGGCTATGGCTACACCTTC. It encodes CASSTQGKGYGYTF.

This clonotype was counted only a few times. This chain uses TRBV7-9 with TRBJ2-2, with 11 bases fitting TRBD2. The CDR3 has 18 residues. Germline CDR1 is SEHNR and CDR2 is FQNEAQ (reference sequence). The trim removed 10 bases at V and 0 bases at J, leaving 13 bases unmatched. CDR3 sequence (DNA): TGTGCCAACCCCGGGACTAGCGGAAACCTCGCGAACACCGGGGAGCTGTTTTTT. Translated, it gives CANPGTSGNLANTGELFF.

This clonotype was seen ten or more times. The rearrangement links TRBV5-1 to TRBJ2-6; the match to TRBD2 covers 16 bases. CDR3 size: 20 residues. Germline values: CDR1 SGHRS, CDR2 YFSETQ. J was trimmed by 0 bases and V by 0 bases; bases with no gene match: 3. The CDR3 spells CASSLAGLAGGHSGANVLTF. CDR3 nucleotides: TGCGCCAGCAGCTTGGCGGGACTAGCGGGAGGGCACTCTGGGGCCAACGTCCTGACTTTC.

This chain links TRBV7-3 with TRBJ2-2; D is perhaps TRBD2 (5 bases). This CDR3 spans 17 amino acids. V was trimmed by 4 bases and J by 1 base, leaving 16 bases between them. Germline assignment: CDR1 SGHTA and CDR2 FQGTGA. The CDR3: CASSYTGQRRNTGELFF. The CDR3 nucleotides are TGTGCCAGCAGCTACACCGGGCAGCGGAGGAACACCGGGGAGCTGTTTTTT.

On this clonotype: One junction end disagrees with the germline gene, perhaps due to a read error. The chain employs TRBV12-3 or TRBV12-4 and TRBJ2-3; D gene ambiguous. The CDR3 is made up of 17 amino acids. For the CDR3, the DNA is TGTGCCGGCAGTTCCGGTGTGATTGGCTTCCGACCGGATACGCAGTATTTT. The encoded protein is CAGSSGVIGFRPDTQYF.

The chain is built from TRBV12-3 or TRBV12-4 and TRBJ2-3; TRBD2 aligns across 9 bases. The trim removed 6 bases at V and 4 bases at J, leaving 5 bases unmatched. The CDR3 consists of 14 residues. This CDR3 reads CASRPIAGADTQYF. CDR3 in DNA: TGTGCCAGCAGGCCGATAGCGGGAGCAGATACGCAGTATTTT.

The chain has TRBV24-1 and TRBJ1-5; 7 nucleotides agree with TRBD1. The CDR3 has 14 amino acids. Germline V gene lookup returns CDR1 KGHDR and CDR2 SFDVKD. Trimming removed 9 bases from V and 2 bases from J; junction bases left unmatched: 6. CDR3 residues: CATGRGDGNQPQHF. As DNA, the CDR3 is TGTGCCACCGGCAGGGGGGATGGCAATCAGCCCCAGCATTTT.

This chain connects TRBV15 to TRBJ2-7; D not certain. The CDR3 contains 17 residues. V lost 1 base and J lost 2, with 18 bases in between. From germline, CDR1 is LNHNV and CDR2 YYDKDF (reference sequence). CDR3 in DNA: TGTGCCACCAGCAGAGCTTTCCGAGGAAGCCCCACCTACGAGCAGTACTTC. As protein: CATSRAFRGSPTYEQYF.

The chain has TRBV7-2 and TRBJ2-6; 14 nucleotides align to TRBD2. This CDR3 has 20 residues. The V and J ends lost 1 base and 0 bases, in that order; junction bases with no gene match: 5. CDR1 is SGHTA and CDR2 is FQGNSA in the germline V gene. CDR3 protein: CASSLEGLAGDYSGANVLTF. As DNA, the CDR3 is TGTGCCAGCAGCTTAGAGGGACTAGCGGGAGACTACTCTGGGGCCAACGTCCTGACTTTC.

The chain is built from TRBV7-8 and TRBJ2-1; no definite D call. The germline CDR1 and CDR2 sequences are SGHVS and FQNEAQ. This CDR3 spans 16 amino acids. V shed 0 bases and J shed 0 bases, with 9 bases lying between them. In DNA form, the CDR3 reads TGTGCCAGCAGCTTAGCGGCGGCGAGCTCCTACAATGAGCAGTTCTTC. As protein: CASSLAAASSYNEQFF.

The chain combines TRBV6-2 or TRBV6-3 with TRBJ1-5; 8 bases are a match to TRBD1. This CDR3 region has 13 residues. V lost 8 bases, J lost 4 bases, and 4 bases stayed unmatched. Germline CDR1 and CDR2: MNHEY and SVGEGT. The CDR3 protein is CASHRGFNQPQHF. CDR3 coding DNA: TGTGCCAGCCACAGGGGGTTTAATCAGCCCCAGCATTTT.

This chain links TRBV5-1 with TRBJ1-1, with D unresolved. The germline V gene encodes CDR1 SGHRS and CDR2 YFSETQ. V was cut by 2 bases and J by 5 bases, with 10 bases left in between. CDR3 size: 13 residues. CDR3 sequence: CASSFLSGTEAFF. The DNA for the CDR3 is TGCGCCAGCAGCTTCCTGAGCGGGACTGAAGCTTTCTTT.

This sequence joins TRBV29-1 and TRBJ1-4, with D possibly being TRBD1 (5 bases). Germline-derived CDR1 and CDR2 are SQVTM and ANQGSEA. The CDR3 is 14 residues long. Trimming pared 7 bases from V and 3 bases from J, leaving 15 bases between. The DNA of the CDR3 is TGCAGCGCCGTCCTTGGGGCCTCTAATGAAAAACTGTTTTTT. Protein: CSAVLGASNEKLFF.

This clonotype was observed a few times. CDR3 bases: TGCGCCAGCAGCTTGGGCGACGGGTTAGACTACAATGAGCAGTTCTTC. Its protein product is CASSLGDGLDYNEQFF. The rearrangement joins TRBV5-1 to TRBJ2-1; D is undetermined. This CDR3 region has 16 residues. The germline gives CDR1 SGHRS, CDR2 YFSETQ. The V and J ends lost 0 bases and 3 bases respectively, with 13 bases between them.

This clonotype has more than one count but fewer than ten. One base away lies a much larger clone, so this may be a sequencing read error. This chain joins TRBV3-1 and TRBJ2-5; D might be TRBD1 (6 bases). The CDR3 is 15 amino acids. Germline V gives CDR1 LGHDT, CDR2 YNNKEL (reference sequence). The V end was cut by 4 bases, the J end by 11 bases, with 23 bases between. CDR3 in DNA: TGTGCCAGCAGCCCCTCAGGGGCCCGCTACAATGAGCAGTACTTC. This encodes CASSPSGARYNEQYF.